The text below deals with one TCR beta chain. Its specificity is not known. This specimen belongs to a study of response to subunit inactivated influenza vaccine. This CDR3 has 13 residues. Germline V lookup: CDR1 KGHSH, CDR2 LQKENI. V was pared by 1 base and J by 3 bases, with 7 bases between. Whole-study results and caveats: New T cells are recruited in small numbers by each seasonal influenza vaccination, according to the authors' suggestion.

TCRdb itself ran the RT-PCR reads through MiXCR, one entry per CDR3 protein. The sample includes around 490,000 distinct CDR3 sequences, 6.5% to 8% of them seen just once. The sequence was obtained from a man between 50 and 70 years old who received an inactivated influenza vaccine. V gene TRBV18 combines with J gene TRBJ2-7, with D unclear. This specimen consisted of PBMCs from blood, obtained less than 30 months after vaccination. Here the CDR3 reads CASSPQDGYEQYF. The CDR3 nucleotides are TGTGCCAGCTCACCACAGGACGGCTACGAGCAGTACTTC.